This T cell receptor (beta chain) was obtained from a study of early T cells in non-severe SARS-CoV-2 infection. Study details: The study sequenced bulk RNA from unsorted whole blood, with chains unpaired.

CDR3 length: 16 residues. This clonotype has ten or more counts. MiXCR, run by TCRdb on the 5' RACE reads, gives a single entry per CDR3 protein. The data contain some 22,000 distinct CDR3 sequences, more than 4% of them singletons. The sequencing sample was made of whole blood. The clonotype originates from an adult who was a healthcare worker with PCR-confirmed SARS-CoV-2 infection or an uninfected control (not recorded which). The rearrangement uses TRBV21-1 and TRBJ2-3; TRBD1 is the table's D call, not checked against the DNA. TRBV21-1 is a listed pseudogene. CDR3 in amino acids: CASSKAPPGPTDTQYF. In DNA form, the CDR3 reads TGTGCCAGCAGCAAAGCGCCTCCGGGGCCCACAGATACGCAGTATTTT.